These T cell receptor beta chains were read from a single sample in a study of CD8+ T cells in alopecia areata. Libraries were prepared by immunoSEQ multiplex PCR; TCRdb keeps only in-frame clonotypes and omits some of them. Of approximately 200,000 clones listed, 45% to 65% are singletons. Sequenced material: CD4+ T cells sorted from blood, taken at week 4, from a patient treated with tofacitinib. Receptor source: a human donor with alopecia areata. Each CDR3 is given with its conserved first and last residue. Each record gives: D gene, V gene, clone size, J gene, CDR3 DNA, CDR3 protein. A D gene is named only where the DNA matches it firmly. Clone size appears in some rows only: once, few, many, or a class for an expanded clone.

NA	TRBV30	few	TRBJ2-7	TGTGCCTGGAGTGTGACAGGCGGATCCTCCTACGAGCAGTACTTC	CAWSVTGGSSYEQYF
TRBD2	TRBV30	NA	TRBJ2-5	TGTGCCTGGAGTGTCGGGACTAGCTCAGAGACCCAGTACTTC	CAWSVGTSSETQYF
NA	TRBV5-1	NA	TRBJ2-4	TGCGCCAGCAGCTTGGGAGACAGTGAGGACATTCAGTACTTC	CASSLGDSEDIQYF
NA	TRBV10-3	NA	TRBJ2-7	TGTGCCATCAGTGTCGAGACGGAGACCTACGAGCAGTACTTC	CAISVETETYEQYF
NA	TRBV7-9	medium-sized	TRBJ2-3	TGTGCCAGCAGCTTAGCCGGTCCCCTGGACGGCCCCACAGATACGCAGTATTTT	CASSLAGPLDGPTDTQYF
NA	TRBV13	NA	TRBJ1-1	TGTGCCAGCAGCCTAAGGGCGGGAGGGTTCTCTGAAGCTTTCTTT	CASSLRAGGFSEAFF
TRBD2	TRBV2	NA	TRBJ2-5	TGTGCCAGCAGTGTCGAGGGCGGGGGGGCTGAGACCCAGTACTTC	CASSVEGGGAETQYF
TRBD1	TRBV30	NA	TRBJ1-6	TGTGCCTGGAGTGGACAGGGGTTTTATAATTCACCCCTCCACTTT	CAWSGQGFYNSPLHF
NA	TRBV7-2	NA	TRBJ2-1	TGTGCCAGCAGCTTAGTCGCAGGGGTAGGGGATAATGAGCAGTTCTTC	CASSLVAGVGDNEQFF
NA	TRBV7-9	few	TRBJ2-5	TGTGCCAGCAGCCCGACGCACTCCCAAGAGACCCAGTACTTC	CASSPTHSQETQYF
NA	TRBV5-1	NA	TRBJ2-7	TGCGCCAGCAGCTTGGAGGGTGCCTCTCGGGACGAGCAGTACTTC	CASSLEGASRDEQYF
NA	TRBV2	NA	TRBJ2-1	TGTGCCAGCAGTGATGGCGGCGATGAGCAGTTCTTC	CASSDGGDEQFF
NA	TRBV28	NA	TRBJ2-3	TGTGCCAGCAGCCCCGGGGGGCTTACGCCAGATACGCAGTATTTT	CASSPGGLTPDTQYF